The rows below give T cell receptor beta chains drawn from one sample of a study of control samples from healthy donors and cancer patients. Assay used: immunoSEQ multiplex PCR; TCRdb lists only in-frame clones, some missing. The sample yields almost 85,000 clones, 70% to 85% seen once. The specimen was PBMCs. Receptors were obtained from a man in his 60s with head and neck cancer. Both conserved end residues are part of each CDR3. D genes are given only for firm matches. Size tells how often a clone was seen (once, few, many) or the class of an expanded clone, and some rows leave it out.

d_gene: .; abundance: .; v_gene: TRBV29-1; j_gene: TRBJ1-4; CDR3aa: CSAAEGHGKLFF; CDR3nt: TGCAGCGCCGCGGAAGGTCACGGAAAACTGTTTTTT
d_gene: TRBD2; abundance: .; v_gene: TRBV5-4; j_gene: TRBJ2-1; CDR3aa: CASSFPSGPNEQFF; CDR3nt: TGTGCCAGCAGCTTCCCTAGCGGCCCCAATGAGCAGTTCTTC
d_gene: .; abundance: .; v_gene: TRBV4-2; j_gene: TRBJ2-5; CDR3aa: CASSQGTTGLQETQYF; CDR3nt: TGTGCCAGCAGCCAAGGCACAACAGGGTTACAAGAGACCCAGTACTTC
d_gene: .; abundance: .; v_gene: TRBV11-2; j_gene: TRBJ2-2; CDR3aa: CASSRRETRGRTGELFF; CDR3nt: TGTGCCAGCAGCCGCCGCGAAACTAGGGGCCGTACCGGGGAGCTGTTTTTT
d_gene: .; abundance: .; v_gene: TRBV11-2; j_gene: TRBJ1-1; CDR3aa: CASSLIGTEAFF; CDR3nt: TGTGCCAGCAGCTTAATAGGCACTGAAGCTTTCTTT
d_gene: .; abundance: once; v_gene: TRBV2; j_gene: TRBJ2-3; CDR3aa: CASSAIFGAAQTDTQYF; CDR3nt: TGTGCCAGCAGTGCGATTTTTGGGGCAGCACAGACAGATACGCAGTATTTT
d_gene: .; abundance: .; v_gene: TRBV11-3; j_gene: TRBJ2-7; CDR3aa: CASSSGQYPYEQYF; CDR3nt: TGTGCCAGCAGCTCAGGACAGTACCCCTACGAGCAGTACTTC
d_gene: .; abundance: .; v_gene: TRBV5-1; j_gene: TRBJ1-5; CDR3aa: CASSLEGQTNQPQHF; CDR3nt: TGCGCCAGCAGCTTGGAGGGTCAGACGAATCAGCCCCAGCATTTT
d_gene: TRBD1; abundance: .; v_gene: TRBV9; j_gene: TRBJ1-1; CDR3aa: CASSETTGYMNTEAFF; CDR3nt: TGTGCCAGCAGCGAAACGACAGGGTACATGAACACTGAAGCTTTCTTT
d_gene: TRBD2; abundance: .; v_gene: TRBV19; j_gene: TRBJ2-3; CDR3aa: CASRTSGTDTQYF; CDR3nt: TGTGCCAGCCGGACTAGCGGTACAGATACGCAGTATTTT
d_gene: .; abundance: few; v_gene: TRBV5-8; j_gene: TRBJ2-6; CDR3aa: CASSLTGLGANVLTF; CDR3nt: TGTGCCAGCAGCTTGACGGGGTTGGGGGCCAACGTCCTGACTTTC
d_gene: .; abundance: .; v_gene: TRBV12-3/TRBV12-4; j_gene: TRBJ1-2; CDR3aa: CASRNTGKSGYTF; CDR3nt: TGCGCCAGCAGGAACACAGGGAAGTCTGGCTACACCTTC